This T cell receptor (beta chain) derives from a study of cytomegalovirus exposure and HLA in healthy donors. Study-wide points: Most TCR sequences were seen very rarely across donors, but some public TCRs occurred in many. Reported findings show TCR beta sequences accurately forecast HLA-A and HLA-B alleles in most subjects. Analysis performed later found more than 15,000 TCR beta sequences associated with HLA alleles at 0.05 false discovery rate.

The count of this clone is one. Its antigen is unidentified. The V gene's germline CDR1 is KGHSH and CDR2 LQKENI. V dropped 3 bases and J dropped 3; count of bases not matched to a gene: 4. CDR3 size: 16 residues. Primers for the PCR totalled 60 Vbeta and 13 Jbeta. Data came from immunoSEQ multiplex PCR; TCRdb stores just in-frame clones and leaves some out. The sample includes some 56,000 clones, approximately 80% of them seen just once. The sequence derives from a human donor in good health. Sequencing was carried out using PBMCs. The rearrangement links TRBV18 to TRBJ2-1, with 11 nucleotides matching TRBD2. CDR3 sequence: CASSPPGTSGYNEQFF. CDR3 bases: TGTGCCAGCTCACCGCCCGGGACTAGCGGCTACAATGAGCAGTTCTTC.